Listed here are 7 T cell receptor beta chains from one sample, sequenced in a study of blood T cell repertoires in COVID-19. TCRdb keeps only in-frame clones here, not all; method: immunoSEQ multiplex PCR. The data hold approximately 20,000 clones, with 80% to 90% observed a single time. The sample comprised peripheral blood. The receptors come from a human donor with active COVID-19. The donor label of this sample is uncertain.

As for this clone: The junction differs from germline at one of its ends, possibly a read error. The J gene is TRBJ1-2, the V gene TRBV29-1; D may be TRBD1 (5 bases). CDR3 length: 12 amino acids. Germline V gene lookup returns CDR1 SQVTM and CDR2 ANQGSEA. CDR3 in amino acids: CSVEEGQPAGNF. The CDR3 DNA follows: TGCAGCGTTGAAGAGGGGCAGCCCGCGGGGAACTTC.

The V and J genes are TRBV6-5 and TRBJ2-1; TRBD2 agrees at 14 bases. This CDR3 is built from 15 residues. With V trimmed by 7 bases and J by 6 bases, 5 bases remained unmatched. Germline V lookup: CDR1 MNHEY, CDR2 SVGAGI. The CDR3 bases are TGTGCCAGCATCAAGACTAGCGGGAGGGTCAATGAGCAGTTCTTC. Translation gives CASIKTSGRVNEQFF.

The V call is TRBV28, the J call TRBJ2-5; 9 positions match TRBD1. Trimming at V came to 6 bases and at J to 5 bases, leaving 7 bases not matched to a gene. The CDR3 is made up of 14 amino acids. The germline CDR1 and CDR2 sequences are MDHEN and SYDVKM. The CDR3 here is CASSTGGGWETQYF. The CDR3, as DNA: TGTGCCAGCAGCACAGGGGGCGGTTGGGAGACCCAGTACTTC.

V usage is TRBV6-4 and J usage is TRBJ2-3; the D gene is possibly TRBD2 (6 bases). The CDR3 spans 15 residues. The germline gives CDR1 MRHNA, CDR2 SNTAGT. With 2 bases removed from V and 6 bases from J, the gap between germline ends came to 15 bases. The CDR3 nucleotides read TGTGCCAGCAGTGACGATCCCGCGGGGAGGGATACGCAGTATTTT. Residues: CASSDDPAGRDTQYF.

The DNA of the CDR3 is TGCGCCAGCAGCTTCACCCCGACTAGCGGCCAAGAGACCCAGTACTTC. Residues: CASSFTPTSGQETQYF. The rearrangement joins TRBV4-1 to TRBJ2-5; 9 bases fit TRBD2. V trimming: 5 bases; J trimming: 1 base; junction bases outside the gene matches: 8. The CDR3 loop spans 16 amino acids. Germline V gene lookup returns CDR1 MGHRA and CDR2 YSYEKL.

V gene TRBV5-6 combines with J gene TRBJ2-2; 12 bases line up with TRBD2. This CDR3 is built from 16 residues. CDR1 SGHDT and CDR2 YYEEEE come from the germline V gene. J lost 5 bases, V lost 4 bases, and 6 bases had no gene match. This chain's CDR3 is CASSELAGGMTGELFF. For the CDR3, the DNA is TGTGCCAGCAGCGAACTAGCGGGGGGCATGACCGGGGAGCTGTTTTTT.

The chain combines TRBV7-9 with TRBJ1-1; 7 bases are a match to TRBD1. CDR3 length: 14 residues. The germline CDR1 and CDR2 sequences are SEHNR and FQNEAQ (reference sequence). The ends lost 0 bases at V and 6 bases at J; junction bases unmatched: 4. The CDR3 sequence: CASSLAGTASEAFF. Written as DNA, the CDR3 is TGTGCCAGCAGCTTAGCCGGGACAGCCTCTGAAGCTTTCTTT.